Presented here are 23 T cell receptor beta chains from one specimen sequenced in a study of identical twins. MiXCR was run by TCRdb on the 5' RACE reads, yielding one entry per CDR3 protein. This table holds about 690,000 distinct CDR3 sequences, about 20% found once. This same sample was also part of a study on T cells expressing NK-cell markers.

What was sequenced was PBMCs. These receptors were obtained from a woman aged 18-29 years in good health.

J is TRBJ2-3 and V is TRBV28, with D possibly TRBD1 on 5 matching bases. V gave up 1 base and J gave up 2 bases, with 13 bases separating them. The CDR3 consists of 16 residues. Germline-derived CDR1 and CDR2 are MDHEN and SYDVKM. CDR3: CASSLFREGPTDTQYF. The CDR3 nucleotides are TGTGCCAGCAGTTTATTCAGGGAAGGGCCCACAGATACGCAGTATTTT.

The chain links TRBV20-1 to TRBJ1-1; D uncertain. Germline V gives CDR1 DFQATT, CDR2 SNEGSKA (reference sequence). CDR3 length: 12 amino acids. Between the trimmed V and J ends, which lost 3 bases and 2 bases, there was a span of 7 bases. For the CDR3, the DNA is TGCAGTGCTAGTTATACCAACACTGAAGCTTTCTTT. It specifies CSASYTNTEAFF.

This clonotype was picked up a small number of times. The chain employs TRBV7-2 and TRBJ2-1, with 9 bases that match TRBD2. Germline-derived CDR1 and CDR2 are SGHTA and FQGNSA. V shed 2 bases and J 2 bases; nucleotides not matched to a gene: 10. The CDR3 consists of 18 residues. CDR3 coding DNA: TGTGCCAGCAGCTTACGCGAGATAGCGGGGGACCCCTACAATGAGCAGTTCTTC. It translates to CASSLREIAGDPYNEQFF.

The CDR3 reads CSASFPVLAGGADTQYF. CDR3 sequence (DNA): TGCAGTGCATCTTTCCCCGTACTAGCGGGGGGAGCAGATACGCAGTATTTT. The rearrangement links TRBV20-1 to TRBJ2-3; 12 nucleotides match TRBD2. V lost 6 bases, J lost 4 bases, and 14 bases stayed unmatched. This CDR3 is 17 amino acids long. Germline values: CDR1 DFQATT, CDR2 SNEGSKA (reference sequence).

The V and J genes are TRBV10-3 and TRBJ1-2; no clear D gene. Germline V gene lookup returns CDR1 ENHRY and CDR2 SYGVKD. Trimming shortened V by 10 bases and J by 8 bases, and 17 bases separated the two germline ends. The CDR3 extends over 12 amino acids. In DNA form, the CDR3 reads TGTGCCACTTCGGAGCAAATCGGGGGCTACACCTTC. It translates to CATSEQIGGYTF.

The rearrangement joins TRBV15 to TRBJ2-7, with 7 bases lining up with TRBD1. This CDR3 region has 14 residues. The J segment lost 4 bases and the V segment lost 4 bases, leaving 7 bases of the junction unmatched. Germline assignment: CDR1 LNHNV and CDR2 YYDKDF (reference sequence). This chain's CDR3 is CATSKNRGVYEQYF. The CDR3 DNA sequence: TGTGCCACCAGCAAAAACAGGGGTGTTTACGAGCAGTACTTC.

The sample holds a few counts of this clonotype. V gene TRBV15 combines with J gene TRBJ2-3; 8 bases are shared with TRBD2. This CDR3 is built from 16 residues. The junction had 11 bases not matched to a gene; V was cut back by 3 bases and J by 6 bases. The germline CDR1 and CDR2 sequences are LNHNV and YYDKDF (reference sequence). CDR3 nucleotides: TGTGCCACCAGCAGGACTAGCGCCTTAACAGTGGATACGCAGTATTTT. Its protein is CATSRTSALTVDTQYF.

The CDR3 reads CASSRGGTGGRYEQFF. The CDR3 DNA follows: TGTGCCAGCAGCCGAGGTGGGACAGGGGGTAGATATGAGCAGTTCTTC. V is TRBV7-2 and J is TRBJ2-1; 11 nucleotides agree with TRBD1. The V gene end was trimmed by 5 bases and the J gene end by 8 bases; junction bases not matched to a gene: 11. The CDR3 consists of 16 residues. Germline CDR1 reads SGHTA; CDR2 reads FQGNSA.

V usage is TRBV6-1 and J usage is TRBJ2-5, with TRBD1 matching over 7 bases. With 2 bases clipped from V and 5 bases from J, the junction kept 5 bases outside the gene matches. Germline CDR1 and CDR2: MNHNS and SASEGT. This CDR3 comprises 14 residues. The CDR3 loop is CASSESPRGETQYF. The CDR3 DNA follows: TGTGCCAGCAGTGAAAGCCCCAGGGGGGAGACCCAGTACTTC.

Of note for this clonotype: The germline gene is not matched at one end of the junction; a read error may be the cause. The chain is built from TRBV28 and TRBJ2-2; D unclear. The V gene's germline CDR1 is MDHEN and CDR2 SYDVKM. The CDR3 consists of 12 residues. CDR3 nucleotides: TGTGCCAGCAGCCCAGCTCAGCCCGAGCCGTTTTTT. It yields the protein CASSPAQPEPFF.

Comments on this clonotype: Because it lacks the conserved phenylalanine or tryptophan at the end, this CDR3 is likely a read error. CDR3 sequence reads: CASSSTLGGPYNEQFS. The CDR3 nucleotides are TGCGCCAGCAGCTCGACCCTAGGGGGACCATACAATGAGCAGTTCTCC. The chain is built from TRBV5-1 and TRBJ2-1; the D gene is possibly TRBD1 (6 bases). The CDR3 runs 16 residues. Germline CDR1 and CDR2: SGHRS and YFSETQ. The V end was cut by 3 bases, the J end by 4 bases, with 17 bases between.

The V and J genes are TRBV5-1 and TRBJ2-1; D gene ambiguous. V shed 0 bases and J shed 0 bases, with 10 bases lying between them. Germline CDR1 is SGHRS and CDR2 is YFSETQ. The length of the CDR3 is 16 residues. This CDR3 is CASSLAVAASYNEQFF. The CDR3 DNA reads TGCGCCAGCAGCTTGGCCGTTGCTGCCTCCTACAATGAGCAGTTCTTC.

This chain links TRBV20-1 with TRBJ2-1; either TRBD1 or TRBD2 may fit D (6 bases each). The CDR3 has 16 amino acids. CDR1 DFQATT and CDR2 SNEGSKA come from the germline V gene (reference sequence). Trimming pared 0 bases from V and 2 bases from J, leaving 14 bases between. Here the CDR3 DNA reads TGCAGTGCTAGAGATCGGGGGCCCCTTCCCTACAATGAGCAGTTCTTC. As protein: CSARDRGPLPYNEQFF.

The chain combines TRBV20-1 with TRBJ2-4; D is ambiguous. This CDR3 has 16 residues. Looked up from germline, CDR1 is DFQATT and CDR2 is SNEGSKA (reference sequence). V was pared by 5 bases and J by 0 bases, with 17 bases between. CDR3 residues: CSAVILVPLAKNIQYF. The CDR3 coding sequence is TGCAGTGCTGTTATACTGGTGCCTCTAGCCAAAAACATTCAGTACTTC.

This clonotype was picked up a small number of times. The chain combines TRBV27 with TRBJ1-2, with 8 bases matching TRBD1. There are 13 residues in the CDR3. CDR1 MNHEY and CDR2 SMNVEV come from the germline V gene (reference sequence). Unmatched junction bases numbered 4, after V lost 2 bases and J lost 8 bases. The CDR3 region is CASSLTRGLGYTF. The CDR3 nucleotides are TGTGCCAGCAGTTTAACCAGGGGGCTCGGCTACACCTTC.

This clonotype occurred a few times. The chain couples TRBV20-1 to TRBJ2-7; 8 bases are a match to TRBD1. Germline V gene data show CDR1 as DFQATT and CDR2 as SNEGSKA (reference sequence). CDR3 length: 15 amino acids. Trimming took 6 bases from V and 6 from J; bases not matched to a gene: 16. This CDR3 is CSAKNRQGSNAEQYF. CDR3 coding DNA: TGCAGTGCGAAAAACCGACAGGGGAGTAACGCCGAGCAGTACTTC.

Turning to this clonotype: The final CDR3 position lacks the conserved phenylalanine or tryptophan, pointing to a likely read error. The chain is built from TRBV7-9 and TRBJ2-1; D is perhaps TRBD2 (5 bases). Germline CDR1 SEHNR, CDR2 FQNEAQ (reference sequence). The CDR3 contains 15 residues. V was trimmed by 1 base and J by 4 bases, leaving 11 bases between them. The chain's CDR3 is CASSLVRGAYNEQFL. The CDR3, as DNA: TGTGCCAGCAGCTTAGTACGGGGAGCTTACAATGAGCAGTTCCTC.

This chain connects TRBV20-1 to TRBJ2-1, with a possible D match to TRBD2 (6 bases). From germline, CDR1 is DFQATT and CDR2 SNEGSKA (reference sequence). The CDR3 consists of 17 residues. V was cut by 0 bases and J by 4 bases, with 19 bases left in between. CDR3 region: CSARDRGRDSEYNEQFF. Written as DNA, the CDR3 is TGCAGTGCTAGAGATCGGGGTAGGGACTCCGAGTACAATGAGCAGTTCTTC.

V is TRBV6-1 and J is TRBJ2-7, with 8 bases that match TRBD2. V was pared by 6 bases and J by 2 bases, with 6 bases of the junction left unmatched. The CDR3 is 14 amino acids. Germline CDR1 MNHNS, CDR2 SASEGT. In DNA, the CDR3 is TGTGCCAGCAGCCTGACTAGCGTGACCTACGAGCAGTACTTC. Its protein is CASSLTSVTYEQYF.

This clonotype was seen a handful of times. V is TRBV20-1 and J is TRBJ2-3; TRBD2 agrees at 11 bases. CDR3 length: 15 residues. The junction had 5 bases not matched to a gene; V was cut back by 0 bases and J by 6 bases. CDR1 is DFQATT, CDR2 SNEGSKA, per germline (reference sequence). For the CDR3, the DNA is TGCAGTGCTAGAGAAACTAGCGGGAGAGGCGATACGCAGTATTTT. The encoded protein is CSARETSGRGDTQYF.

The chain recombines TRBV18 with TRBJ2-7; a weak D match, TRBD1 (6 bases). The CDR3 has 16 residues. V was shortened by 3 bases and J by 0 bases, with 15 bases between the two germline ends. Germline V gives CDR1 KGHSH, CDR2 LQKENI. The CDR3 loop is CASSPDSEAGSYEQYF. CDR3 sequence (DNA): TGTGCCAGCTCACCGGACAGCGAGGCGGGCTCCTACGAGCAGTACTTC.

This clonotype appeared many times. J is TRBJ2-3 and V is TRBV20-1, with D possibly being TRBD2 (6 bases). There are 12 residues in the CDR3. The V end was cut by 5 bases, the J end by 3 bases, with 9 bases between. The V gene's germline CDR1 is DFQATT and CDR2 SNEGSKA (reference sequence). The CDR3 loop reads CSAARGTDTQYF. The CDR3 bases are TGCAGTGCTGCCCGGGGGACAGATACGCAGTATTTT.

This sequence joins TRBV20-1 and TRBJ1-1; a possible D gene is TRBD1 (6 bases). Trimming shortened V by 3 bases and J by 1 base, and 18 bases separated the two germline ends. The CDR3 sequence is 16 residues long. Germline V gene lookup returns CDR1 DFQATT and CDR2 SNEGSKA (reference sequence). The CDR3 here is CSASSHRALRNTEAFF. CDR3 DNA sequence: TGCAGTGCTAGTTCCCACAGGGCACTAAGGAACACTGAAGCTTTCTTT.